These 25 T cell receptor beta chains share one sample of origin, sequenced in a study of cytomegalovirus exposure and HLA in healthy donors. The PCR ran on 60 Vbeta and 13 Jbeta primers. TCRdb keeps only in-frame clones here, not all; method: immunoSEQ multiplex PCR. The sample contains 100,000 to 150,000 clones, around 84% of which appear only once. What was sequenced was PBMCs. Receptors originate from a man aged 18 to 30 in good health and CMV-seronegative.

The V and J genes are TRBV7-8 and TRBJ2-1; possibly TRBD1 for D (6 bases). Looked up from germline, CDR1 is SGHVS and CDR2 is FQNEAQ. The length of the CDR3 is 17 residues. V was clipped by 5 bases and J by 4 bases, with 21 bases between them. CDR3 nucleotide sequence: TGTGCCAGCAGCGAGCGACAGGTGGAGACTTATTACAATGAGCAGTTCTTC. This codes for CASSERQVETYYNEQFF.

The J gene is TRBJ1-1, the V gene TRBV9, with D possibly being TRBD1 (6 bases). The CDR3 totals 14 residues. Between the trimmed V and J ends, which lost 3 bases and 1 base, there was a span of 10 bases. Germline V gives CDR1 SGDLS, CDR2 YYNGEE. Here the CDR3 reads CASSALQGNTEAFF. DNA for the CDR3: TGTGCCAGCAGCGCGTTACAGGGGAACACTGAAGCTTTCTTT.

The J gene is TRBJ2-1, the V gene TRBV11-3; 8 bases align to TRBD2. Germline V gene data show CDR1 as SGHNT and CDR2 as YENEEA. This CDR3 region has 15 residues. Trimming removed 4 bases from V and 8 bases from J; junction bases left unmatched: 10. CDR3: CASSWSGGGRDEQFF. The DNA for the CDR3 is TGTGCCAGCAGCTGGAGCGGCGGGGGGAGAGATGAGCAGTTCTTC.

CDR3 in amino acids: CASSLVHGTANTEAFF. The CDR3 DNA is TGTGCCAGCAGCTTGGTTCACGGGACAGCTAACACTGAAGCTTTCTTT. The chain links TRBV5-6 to TRBJ1-1, with TRBD1 identical over 7 bases. Germline V gene sequence: CDR1 SGHDT, CDR2 YYEEEE. The CDR3 sequence is 16 residues long. J lost 2 bases, V lost 0 bases, and 7 bases had no gene match. Full variable domain (remainder filled in from reference TRBV5-6 and TRBJ1-1): DAGVTQSPTHLIKTRGQQVTLRCSPKSGHDTVSWYQQALGQGPQFIFQYYEEEERQRGNFPDRFSGHQFPNYSSELNVNALLLGDSALYLCASSLVHGTANTEAFFGQGTRLTVV.

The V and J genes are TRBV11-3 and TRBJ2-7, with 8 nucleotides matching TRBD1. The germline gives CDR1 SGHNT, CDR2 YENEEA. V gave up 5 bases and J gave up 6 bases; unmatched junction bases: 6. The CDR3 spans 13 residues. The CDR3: CASSPVTGAEQYF. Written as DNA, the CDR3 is TGTGCCAGCAGCCCGGTGACAGGGGCCGAGCAGTACTTC.

CDR3 nucleotides: TGTGCCAGCAACCACGGGGGGCAGGCCTACGAGCAGTACTTC. It is translated as CASNHGGQAYEQYF. This rearrangement joins TRBV9 to TRBJ2-7, with a tentative D call TRBD2 (7 bases). CDR1 and CDR2 from the germline V gene are SGDLS and YYNGEE. V lost 6 bases and J 2 bases, leaving 15 bases between the germline ends. The CDR3 is 14 residues long. Filled out from reference TRBV9 and TRBJ2-7, the complete variable domain reads DSGVTQTPKHLITATGQRVTLRCSPRSGDLSVYWYQQSLDQGLQFLIQYYNGEERAKGNILERFSAQQFPDLHSELNLSSLELGDSALYFCASNHGGQAYEQYFGPGTRLTVT.

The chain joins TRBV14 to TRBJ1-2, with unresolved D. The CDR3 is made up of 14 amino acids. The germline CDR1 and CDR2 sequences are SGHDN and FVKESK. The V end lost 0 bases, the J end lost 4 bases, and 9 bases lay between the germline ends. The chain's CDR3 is CASSQDRTFYGYTF. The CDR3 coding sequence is TGTGCCAGCAGCCAAGATCGAACTTTCTATGGCTACACCTTC.

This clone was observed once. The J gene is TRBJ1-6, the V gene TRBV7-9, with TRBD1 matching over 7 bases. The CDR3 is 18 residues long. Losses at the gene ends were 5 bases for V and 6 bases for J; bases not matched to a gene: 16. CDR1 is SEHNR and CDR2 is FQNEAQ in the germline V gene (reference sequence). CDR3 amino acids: CASSTTTPRGQTNSPLHF. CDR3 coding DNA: TGTGCCAGCAGCACAACCACCCCCAGGGGACAGACTAATTCACCCCTCCACTTT. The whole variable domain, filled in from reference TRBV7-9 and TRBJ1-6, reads DTGVSQNPRHKITKRGQNVTFRCDPISEHNRLYWYRQTLGQGPEFLTYFQNEAQLEKSRLLSDRFSAERPKGSFSTLEIQRTEQGDSAMYLCASSTTTPRGQTNSPLHFGNGTRLTVT.

The CDR3: CASRDSSNEQFF. CDR3 in DNA: TGCGCCAGCCGGGACAGTTCAAATGAGCAGTTCTTC. This chain uses TRBV5-1 with TRBJ2-1; 7 bases are shared with TRBD1. The length of the CDR3 is 12 residues. V dropped 7 bases and J dropped 7; count of bases not matched to a gene: 5. CDR1 is SGHRS and CDR2 is YFSETQ in the germline V gene.

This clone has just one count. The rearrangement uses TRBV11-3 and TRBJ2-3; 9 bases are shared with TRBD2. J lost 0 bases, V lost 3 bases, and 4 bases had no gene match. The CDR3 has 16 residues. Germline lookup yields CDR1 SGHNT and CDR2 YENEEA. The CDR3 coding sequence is TGTGCCAGCAGCTTTGCTAGCGGGGAGAGCACAGATACGCAGTATTTT. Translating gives CASSFASGESTDTQYF.

CDR3 sequence (DNA): TGTGCCATCAGTGAGTCTGGGTGGACAGGGGGGAGGAATGAGCAGTTCTTC. Protein sequence: CAISESGWTGGRNEQFF. V usage is TRBV10-3 and J usage is TRBJ2-1; 10 bases agree with TRBD1. V lost 0 bases and J lost 7; bases outside the gene matches: 9. Germline CDR1 and CDR2: ENHRY and SYGVKD. The CDR3 covers 17 residues.

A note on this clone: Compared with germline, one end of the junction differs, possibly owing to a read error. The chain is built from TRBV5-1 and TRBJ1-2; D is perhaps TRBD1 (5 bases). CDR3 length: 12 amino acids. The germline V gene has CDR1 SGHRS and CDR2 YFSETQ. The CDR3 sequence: CASRLDTSGYTF. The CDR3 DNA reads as TGCGCCAGCAGGTTGGACACCTCTGGCTACACCTTC.

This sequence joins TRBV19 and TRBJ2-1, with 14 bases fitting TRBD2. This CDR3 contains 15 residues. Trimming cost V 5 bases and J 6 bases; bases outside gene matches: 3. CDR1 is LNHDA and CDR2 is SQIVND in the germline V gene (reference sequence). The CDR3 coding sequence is TGTGCCAGTAGTCCGACTAGCGGGGGGGCCAATGAGCAGTTCTTC. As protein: CASSPTSGGANEQFF.

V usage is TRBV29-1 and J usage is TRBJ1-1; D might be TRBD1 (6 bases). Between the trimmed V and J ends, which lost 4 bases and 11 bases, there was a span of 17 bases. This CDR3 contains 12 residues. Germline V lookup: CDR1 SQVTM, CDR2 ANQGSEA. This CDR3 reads CSVAGQLIGAFF. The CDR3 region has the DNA TGCAGCGTTGCTGGACAGCTTATAGGGGCTTTCTTT.

The CDR3 here is CASSPGSSTDTQYF. CDR3 nucleotides: TGTGCCAGCAGCCCAGGTTCTAGCACAGATACGCAGTATTTT. J is TRBJ2-3 and V is TRBV9; unclear D gene. The CDR3 is made up of 14 amino acids. Trimming left V 4 bases short and J 0 bases short, with 9 bases between. In germline, CDR1 is SGDLS, CDR2 YYNGEE.

The CDR3 sequence: CASSEWGETYEQYF. The CDR3 nucleotides are TGTGCCAGCAGTGAATGGGGGGAAACCTACGAGCAGTACTTC. V gene TRBV2 combines with J gene TRBJ2-7; D is possibly TRBD2 (6 bases). Between the trimmed V and J ends, which lost 2 bases and 2 bases, there was a span of 10 bases. Germline V gene lookup returns CDR1 SNHLY and CDR2 FYNNEI. The CDR3 runs 14 residues.

This CDR3 reads CASSLGTHPGDSPLHF. The CDR3 nucleotides are TGTGCCAGCAGCTTAGGGACTCACCCCGGGGATTCACCCCTCCACTTT. The chain carries TRBV7-8 and TRBJ1-6; D remains ambiguous. The V end was cut by 1 base, the J end by 8 bases, with 15 bases between. Germline V gives CDR1 SGHVS, CDR2 FQNEAQ. This CDR3 has 16 residues.

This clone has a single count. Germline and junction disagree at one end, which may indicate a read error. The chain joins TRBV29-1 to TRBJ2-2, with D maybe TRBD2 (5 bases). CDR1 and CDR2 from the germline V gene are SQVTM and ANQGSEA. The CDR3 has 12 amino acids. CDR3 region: CSVEGVPGELLF. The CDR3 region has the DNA TGCAGCGTTGAAGGAGTTCCCGGGGAGCTGCTTTTT.

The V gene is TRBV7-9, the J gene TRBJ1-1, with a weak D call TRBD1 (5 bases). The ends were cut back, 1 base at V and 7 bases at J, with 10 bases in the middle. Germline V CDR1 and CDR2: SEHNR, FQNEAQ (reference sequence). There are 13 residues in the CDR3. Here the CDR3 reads CASSLEDRVEAFF. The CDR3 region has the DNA TGTGCCAGCAGCTTAGAAGACAGAGTTGAAGCTTTCTTT.

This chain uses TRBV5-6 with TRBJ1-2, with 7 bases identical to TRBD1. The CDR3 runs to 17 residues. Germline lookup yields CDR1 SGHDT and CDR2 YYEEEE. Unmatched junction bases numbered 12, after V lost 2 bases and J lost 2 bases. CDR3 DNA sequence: TGTGCCAGCAGCTTAGCCGGGACAGTGGACAGGAACTATGGCTACACCTTC. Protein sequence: CASSLAGTVDRNYGYTF.

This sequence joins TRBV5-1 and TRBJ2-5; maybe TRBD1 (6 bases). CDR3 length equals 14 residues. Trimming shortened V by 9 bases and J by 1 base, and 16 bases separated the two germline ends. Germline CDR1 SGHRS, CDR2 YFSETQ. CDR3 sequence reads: CATKGQGSQETQYF. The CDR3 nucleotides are TGCGCCACCAAGGGTCAGGGGTCCCAAGAGACCCAGTACTTC.

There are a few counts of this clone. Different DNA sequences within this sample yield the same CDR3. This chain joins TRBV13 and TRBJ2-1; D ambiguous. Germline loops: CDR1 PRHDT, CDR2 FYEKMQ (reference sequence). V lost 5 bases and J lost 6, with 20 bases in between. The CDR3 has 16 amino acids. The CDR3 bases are TGTGCCAGCAGCCTACTGAGTAAGTTTCTAGTCAATGAGCAGTTCTTC. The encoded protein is CASSLLSKFLVNEQFF.

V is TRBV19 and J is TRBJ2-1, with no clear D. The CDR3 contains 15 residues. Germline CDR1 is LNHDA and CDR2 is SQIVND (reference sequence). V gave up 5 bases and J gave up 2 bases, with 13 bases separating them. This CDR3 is CASSESLETYNEQFF. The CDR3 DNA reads TGTGCCAGTAGTGAATCCCTAGAAACCTACAATGAGCAGTTCTTC.

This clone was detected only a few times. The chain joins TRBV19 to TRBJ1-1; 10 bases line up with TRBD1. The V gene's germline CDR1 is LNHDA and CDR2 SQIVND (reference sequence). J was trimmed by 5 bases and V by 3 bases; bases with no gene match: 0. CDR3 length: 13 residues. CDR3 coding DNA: TGTGCCAGTAGTATGGGACAGGGGACTGAAGCTTTCTTT. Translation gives CASSMGQGTEAFF.

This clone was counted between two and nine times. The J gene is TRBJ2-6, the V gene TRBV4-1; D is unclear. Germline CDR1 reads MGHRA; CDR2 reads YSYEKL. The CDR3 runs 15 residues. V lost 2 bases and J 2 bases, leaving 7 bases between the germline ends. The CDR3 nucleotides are TGCGCCAGCAGCCAAAATGGGCCTGGGGCCAACGTCCTGACTTTC. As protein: CASSQNGPGANVLTF.